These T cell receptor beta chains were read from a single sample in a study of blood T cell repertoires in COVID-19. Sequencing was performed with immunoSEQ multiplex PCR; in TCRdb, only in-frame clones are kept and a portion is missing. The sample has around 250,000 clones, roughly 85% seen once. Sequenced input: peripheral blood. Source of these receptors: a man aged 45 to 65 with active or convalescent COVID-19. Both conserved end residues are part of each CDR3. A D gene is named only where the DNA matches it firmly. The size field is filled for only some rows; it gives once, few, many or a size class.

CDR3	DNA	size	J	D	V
CASSLMMSSYNSPLHF	TGTGCCAGCAGTTTGATGATGAGCTCCTATAATTCACCCCTCCACTTT	NA	TRBJ1-6	NA	TRBV27
CASSPTSGRYNEQFF	TGCGCCAGCAGCCCGACTAGCGGGAGATACAATGAGCAGTTCTTC	NA	TRBJ2-1	TRBD2	TRBV5-1
CASSPDSRLAQQYF	TGTGCCAGTAGTCCTGACTCTCGACTAGCGCAGCAGTATTTT	once	TRBJ2-3	TRBD2	TRBV19
CASTISQAYGYTF	TGTGCCAGCACCATCTCGCAGGCGTATGGCTACACCTTC	NA	TRBJ1-2	NA	TRBV2
CASSPRGETQYF	TGCGCCAGCAGCCCCAGGGGGGAGACCCAGTACTTC	NA	TRBJ2-5	TRBD1	TRBV4-3
CASSYPRDTQYF	TGTGCCAGCAGCTACCCCCGGGATACGCAGTATTTT	NA	TRBJ2-3	NA	TRBV7-8
CASSADGPGIYEQYF	TGCGCCAGCAGCGCCGACGGACCGGGGATCTACGAGCAGTACTTC	NA	TRBJ2-7	NA	TRBV5-1
CAWSGSERPLHF	TGTGCCTGGAGTGGGTCGGAGCGTCCCCTCCACTTT	NA	TRBJ1-6	NA	TRBV30
CSVRQGAPDTQYF	TGCAGCGTTCGACAGGGGGCGCCGGATACGCAGTATTTT	NA	TRBJ2-3	TRBD1	TRBV29-1
CASSGPGGSNQPQHF	TGTGCCAGTAGTGGGCCAGGGGGAAGCAATCAGCCCCAGCATTTT	NA	TRBJ1-5	TRBD1	TRBV19
CASSLSGDISTDTQYF	TGCGCCAGCAGCCTTAGCGGGGATATAAGCACAGATACGCAGTATTTT	NA	TRBJ2-3	TRBD2	TRBV5-1
CASSTAGRSNQPQHF	TGTGCCAGTAGTACCGCGGGGCGGAGCAATCAGCCCCAGCATTTT	once	TRBJ1-5	NA	TRBV19
CASSYRGQEAFF	TGTGCCAGCAGCTACAGGGGGCAGGAAGCTTTCTTT	NA	TRBJ1-1	TRBD1	TRBV7-2
CAWSVWGGTEAFF	TGTGCCTGGAGTGTGTGGGGGGGGACTGAAGCTTTCTTT	once	TRBJ1-1	NA	TRBV30
CASREGTLDTGELFF	TGTGCCAGCAGGGAGGGGACTCTTGACACCGGGGAGCTGTTTTTT	NA	TRBJ2-2	NA	TRBV5-4
CASRSLTGRTQYF	TGTGCCAGCAGGAGTTTGACAGGGCGTACGCAGTATTTT	NA	TRBJ2-3	TRBD1	TRBV2
CSVRTGGDVGWTDTQYF	TGCAGCGTCCGGACAGGGGGCGACGTTGGTTGGACAGATACGCAGTATTTT	once	TRBJ2-3	TRBD1	TRBV29-1
CASSGRDRVSYEQYF	TGTGCCAGCAGCGGCCGGGACAGGGTCTCCTACGAGCAGTACTTC	NA	TRBJ2-7	TRBD1	TRBV11-2
CASSPRSGKYNEQFF	TGTGCCAGCTCACCAAGATCAGGGAAGTACAATGAGCAGTTCTTC	once	TRBJ2-1	NA	TRBV18
CASSQVIHEQFF	TGTGCCAGCAGCCAAGTTATTCATGAGCAGTTCTTC	NA	TRBJ2-1	NA	TRBV3-1/TRBV3-2
CASSLRASGSGIYEQYF	TGTGCCAGCAGTTTAAGAGCTAGCGGGAGTGGGATCTACGAGCAGTACTTC	NA	TRBJ2-7	TRBD2	TRBV27